Listed below are T cell receptor beta chains from one sample, sequenced in a study of response to subunit inactivated influenza vaccine. TCRdb used MiXCR to reprocess the RT-PCR reads, holding one entry per CDR3 protein. The table lists approximately 230,000 distinct CDR3 sequences, about 12% of them singletons, with approximately 8.4% in the top ten. The source material was non-naive T cells sorted from PBMCs, sampled around two weeks before vaccination. These receptors were collected from a man between 45 and 60 years old who received an inactivated influenza vaccine. Both conserved end residues are part of each CDR3. The D gene is left open where the match is weak. Size is stated for part of the rows, as once, few or many counts, or as a class when the clone is expanded.

size: many; J: TRBJ2-7; V: TRBV7-9; D: -; CDR3: CASSFTGLDEQYF; DNA: TGTGCCAGCAGCTTCACAGGGTTGGACGAGCAGTACTTC
size: many; J: TRBJ2-1; V: TRBV29-1; D: TRBD2; CDR3: CSVGAGGYNEQFF; DNA: TGCAGCGTTGGAGCGGGAGGGTACAATGAGCAGTTCTTC
size: -; J: TRBJ2-1; V: TRBV30; D: -; CDR3: CAWKGTAREQFF; DNA: TGTGCCTGGAAGGGGACTGCACGGGAGCAGTTCTTC
size: few; J: TRBJ1-2; V: TRBV9; D: -; CDR3: CASSPALQAYYGYTF; DNA: TGTGCCAGCAGCCCCGCACTCCAGGCCTACTATGGCTACACCTTC
size: -; J: TRBJ2-1; V: TRBV19; D: -; CDR3: CASSSRTASDEQFF; DNA: TGTGCCAGTAGTTCCAGGACAGCATCGGATGAGCAGTTCTTC
size: few; J: TRBJ2-1; V: TRBV13; D: TRBD2; CDR3: CASSPTGTSGNEQFF; DNA: TGTGCCAGCAGTCCTACCGGGACTAGCGGGAATGAGCAGTTCTTC
size: many; J: TRBJ1-1; V: TRBV7-9; D: TRBD1; CDR3: CASSRTLIGRDRYRMNTEAFF; DNA: TGTGCCAGCAGCCGTACACTCATAGGCCGGGACAGATATCGAATGAACACTGAAGCTTTCTTT
size: many; J: TRBJ2-1; V: TRBV20-1; D: -; CDR3: CSARDRAFYNEQFF; DNA: TGCAGTGCTAGAGATAGGGCCTTCTACAATGAGCAGTTCTTC
size: many; J: TRBJ2-2; V: TRBV5-1; D: TRBD2; CDR3: CASSLTSGGTGELFF; DNA: TGTGCCAGCAGCCTGACTAGCGGGGGGACCGGGGAGCTGTTTTTT
size: -; J: TRBJ2-1; V: TRBV2; D: TRBD2; CDR3: CTFSSGTSGRARSYNEQFF; DNA: TGTACCTTCAGTTCAGGGACTAGCGGGAGGGCCAGGTCCTACAATGAGCAGTTCTTC
size: -; J: TRBJ2-7; V: TRBV20-1; D: -; CDR3: CSASLDPNEQYF; DNA: TGCAGTGCTAGCCTCGACCCCAACGAGCAGTACTTC
size: -; J: TRBJ2-5; V: TRBV24-1; D: -; CDR3: CATSDAAGTYGETQYF; DNA: TGTGCCACCAGTGATGCCGCCGGGACTTATGGGGAGACCCAGTACTTC
size: many; J: TRBJ1-2; V: TRBV7-9; D: -; CDR3: CASSLTGQPITGGYTF; DNA: TGTGCCAGCAGCTTAACCGGCCAACCTATAACCGGGGGCTACACCTTC
size: -; J: TRBJ2-1; V: TRBV20-1; D: -; CDR3: CSARKGYRGSEQFF; DNA: TGCAGTGCTAGAAAAGGGTATAGGGGGAGTGAGCAGTTCTTC
size: -; J: TRBJ2-1; V: TRBV20-1; D: TRBD2; CDR3: CSARARGGATSVTYNEQFF; DNA: TGCAGTGCTAGAGCCCGGGGGGGAGCGACTAGCGTTACCTACAATGAGCAGTTCTTC
size: many; J: TRBJ2-3; V: TRBV7-2; D: -; CDR3: CASSLNADTQYF; DNA: TGTGCCAGCAGCTTAAATGCAGATACGCAGTATTTT
size: medium-sized; J: TRBJ1-4; V: TRBV28; D: -; CDR3: CASSFRSATNEKLFF; DNA: TGTGCCAGCAGTTTCAGGTCGGCAACTAATGAAAAACTGTTTTTT
size: many; J: TRBJ2-1; V: TRBV29-1; D: TRBD2; CDR3: CSVGGIVASGFDEQFF; DNA: TGCAGCGTTGGGGGTATTGTGGCTAGCGGGTTCGATGAGCAGTTCTTC